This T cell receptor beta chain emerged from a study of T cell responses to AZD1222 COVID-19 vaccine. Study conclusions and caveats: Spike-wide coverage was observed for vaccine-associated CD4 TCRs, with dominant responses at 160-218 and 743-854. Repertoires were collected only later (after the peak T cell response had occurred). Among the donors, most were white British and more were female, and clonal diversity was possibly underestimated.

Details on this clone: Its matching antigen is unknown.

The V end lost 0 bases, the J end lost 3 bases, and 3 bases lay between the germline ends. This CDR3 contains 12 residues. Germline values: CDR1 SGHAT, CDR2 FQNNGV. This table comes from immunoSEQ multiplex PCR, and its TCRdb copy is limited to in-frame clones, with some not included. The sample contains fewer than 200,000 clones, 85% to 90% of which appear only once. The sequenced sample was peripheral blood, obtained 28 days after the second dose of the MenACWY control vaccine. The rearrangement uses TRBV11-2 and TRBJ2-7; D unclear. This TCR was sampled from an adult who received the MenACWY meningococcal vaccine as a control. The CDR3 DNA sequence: TGTGCCAGCAGCTTAGACTACTACGAGCAGTACTTC. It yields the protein CASSLDYYEQYF.